Here is one TCR beta chain with its context. These data belong to a study of control samples from healthy donors and cancer patients. The assay was immunoSEQ multiplex PCR, and TCRdb's table has in-frame clones only and misses some. There are 100,000 to 150,000 clones in the sample; around 93% occur only once, and less than 2.5% lies in the top ten. Material: blood. This clonotype was obtained from a woman aged 50 to 60 in good health.

The CDR3 loop reads CASSASTDTQYF. CDR3 nucleotide sequence: TGTGCCAGCAGCGCATCCACAGATACGCAGTATTTT. V and J are TRBV11-3 and TRBJ2-3, with no clear D. The V and J ends lost 5 bases and 2 bases respectively, with 5 bases between them. This CDR3 region has 12 residues. CDR1 is SGHNT, CDR2 YENEEA, per germline. The full variable domain, in which reference TRBV11-3 and TRBJ2-3 provide the parts outside the CDR3, is EAGVVQSPRYKIIEKKQPVAFWCNPISGHNTLYWYLQNLGQGPELLIRYENEEAVDDSQLPKDRFSAERLKGVDSTLKIQPAELGDSAVYLCASSASTDTQYFGPGTRLTVL.